This T cell receptor (beta chain) was documented in a study of blood T cell repertoires in COVID-19. Study-level information: PBMCs, B-cell-depleted T cells, or T cells were the source of the cDNA or gDNA that made up the material.

This CDR3 is built from 16 residues. Unmatched junction bases numbered 9, after V lost 6 bases and J lost 5 bases. The germline gives CDR1 MDHEN, CDR2 SYDVKM. In the original processing: Nucleated cell counts were estimated from reference gene primer amplification. TCRdb's table, derived via immunoSEQ multiplex PCR, lists solely in-frame clones and lacks some. Clone size and V and J calls were adopted from that table, with D and trimming inferred from the DNA. The sample lists some 110,000 clones, roughly 76% occurring once. Material for sequencing was peripheral blood. This TCR came from an older woman with acute or convalescent COVID-19. This chain links TRBV28 with TRBJ2-7, with 14 bases identical to TRBD2. CDR3 DNA: TGTGCCAGCAGGCCAAGACTAGCGGGAGGGCACCACGAGCAGTACTTC. The encoded protein is CASRPRLAGGHHEQYF.